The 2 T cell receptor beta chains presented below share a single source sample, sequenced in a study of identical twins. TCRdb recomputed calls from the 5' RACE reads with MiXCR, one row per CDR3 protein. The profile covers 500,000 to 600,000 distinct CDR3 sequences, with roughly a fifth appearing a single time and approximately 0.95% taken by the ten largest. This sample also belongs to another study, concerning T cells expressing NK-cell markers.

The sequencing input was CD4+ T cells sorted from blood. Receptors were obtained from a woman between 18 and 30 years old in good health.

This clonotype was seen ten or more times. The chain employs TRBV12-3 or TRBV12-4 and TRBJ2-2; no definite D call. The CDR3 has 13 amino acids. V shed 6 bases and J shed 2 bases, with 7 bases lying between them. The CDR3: CASRIVNTGELFF. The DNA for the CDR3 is TGTGCCAGCAGGATAGTAAACACCGGGGAGCTGTTTTTT.

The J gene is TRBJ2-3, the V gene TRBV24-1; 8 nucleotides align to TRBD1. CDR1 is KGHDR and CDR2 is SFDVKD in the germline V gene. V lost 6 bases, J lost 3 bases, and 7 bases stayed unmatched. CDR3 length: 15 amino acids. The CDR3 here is CATSSGQGRTDTQYF. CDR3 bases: TGTGCCACCAGTAGCGGACAGGGAAGGACAGATACGCAGTATTTT.